The next 32 T cell receptor beta chains were all read from a single sample in a study of T cells in Graves' hyperthyroidism and ophthalmopathy. RNA transcripts gave rise to amplified TCR beta CDR3 regions. RT-PCR in the first round (using the HTBI primer set) targeted the TCR CDR3. TCRdb independently ran MiXCR on the multiplex PCR reads; one entry per CDR3 protein. The data hold some 770,000 distinct CDR3 sequences, with around 15% observed a single time. Sequencing used blood. Every receptor here comes from a man aged 18-30 years with Graves' hyperthyroidism.

In this sample, this clonotype turned up a few times. This sequence joins TRBV18 and TRBJ2-1; D gene ambiguous. CDR1 is KGHSH, CDR2 LQKENI, per germline. The CDR3 loop spans 17 amino acids. V was clipped by 0 bases and J by 4 bases, with 16 bases between them. CDR3 amino acids: CASSPPWAASLYNEQFF. The CDR3 bases are TGTGCCAGCTCACCACCTTGGGCGGCTTCCCTATACAATGAGCAGTTCTTC.

The chain is built from TRBV5-8 and TRBJ2-1; D is unresolved. Germline V gene sequence: CDR1 SGHTS, CDR2 YDEGEE. The CDR3 consists of 13 residues. V was shortened by 2 bases and J by 5 bases, with 8 bases between the two germline ends. Here the CDR3 reads CASSFVGDNEQFF. The CDR3 DNA follows: TGTGCCAGCAGCTTCGTCGGAGACAATGAGCAGTTCTTC.

This clonotype was seen ten or more times. J is TRBJ2-1 and V is TRBV11-2, with D possibly TRBD2 on 5 matching bases. The V gene's germline CDR1 is SGHAT and CDR2 FQNNGV. With 3 bases removed from V and 6 bases from J, the gap between germline ends came to 9 bases. The CDR3 covers 13 residues. The CDR3 is CASSFLSGNEQFF. CDR3 sequence (DNA): TGTGCCAGCAGCTTCTTGAGCGGCAATGAGCAGTTCTTC.

This clonotype appeared a few times. The chain carries TRBV18 and TRBJ1-6, with unresolved D. The germline V and J ends were trimmed by 1 base and 7 bases, with 8 bases remaining between them. The CDR3 extends over 14 amino acids. CDR1 is KGHSH and CDR2 is LQKENI in the germline V gene. The CDR3 sequence: CASSPRDTNSPLHF. CDR3 bases: TGTGCCAGCTCACCACGGGATACCAATTCACCCCTCCACTTT.

The CDR3 DNA sequence: TGTGCCAGCAGCCAACGCGGCTACTCGGGGGAGCAGTACTTC. It specifies CASSQRGYSGEQYF. The chain employs TRBV3-1 and TRBJ2-7; a weak D match, TRBD2 (5 bases). V was clipped by 2 bases and J by 7 bases, with 15 bases between them. This CDR3 has 14 amino acids. Germline V gives CDR1 LGHDT, CDR2 YNNKEL (reference sequence).

Many counts were recorded for this clonotype. The rearrangement joins TRBV7-2 to TRBJ2-7; 9 nucleotides match TRBD2. CDR1 is SGHTA and CDR2 is FQGNSA in the germline V gene. The CDR3 sequence is 17 residues long. Trimming at V came to 2 bases and at J to 6 bases, leaving 14 bases not matched to a gene. DNA for the CDR3: TGTGCCAGCAGCTTAAGGAAAGCGGGCGGGAGGGGCGGCGAGCAGTACTTC. Translating it yields CASSLRKAGGRGGEQYF.

This clonotype showed up just a few times. This chain joins TRBV6-2 or TRBV6-3 and TRBJ1-1; D uncertain. Germline-derived CDR1 and CDR2 are MNHEY and SVGEGT. The CDR3 consists of 13 residues. Trimming removed 0 bases at V and 2 bases at J, with 4 bases between. The CDR3 region is CASSYSTNTEAFF. CDR3 DNA: TGTGCCAGCAGTTACTCGACTAACACTGAAGCTTTCTTT.

The V gene is TRBV5-5, the J gene TRBJ2-5; D is perhaps TRBD1 or TRBD2 (6 bases each). Trimming pared 0 bases from V and 1 base from J, leaving 10 bases between. The CDR3 sequence is 15 residues long. Germline assignment: CDR1 SGHKS and CDR2 YYEKEE (reference sequence). CDR3 in DNA: TGTGCCAGCAGCTTGGCGGGGGCTGTCCAAGAGACCCAGTACTTC. Translating gives CASSLAGAVQETQYF.

V usage is TRBV9 and J usage is TRBJ2-7; 8 nucleotides line up with TRBD2. This CDR3 has 16 amino acids. Losses at the gene ends were 0 bases for V and 5 bases for J; bases not matched to a gene: 10. Germline V lookup: CDR1 SGDLS, CDR2 YYNGEE. The CDR3 nucleotides read TGTGCCAGCAGCGTAGGTGGGAGCGGGAGTGTCAACGAGCAGTACTTC. Protein product: CASSVGGSGSVNEQYF.

V gene TRBV5-1 combines with J gene TRBJ2-1; D gene unclear. Trimming pared 3 bases from V and 0 bases from J, leaving 22 bases between. The V gene's germline CDR1 is SGHRS and CDR2 YFSETQ. CDR3 size: 19 residues. CDR3 protein: CASSWGITDPSNSYNEQFF. The DNA of the CDR3 is TGCGCCAGCAGCTGGGGAATTACCGACCCGTCTAACTCCTACAATGAGCAGTTCTTC.

V and J are TRBV6-2 or TRBV6-3 and TRBJ2-3, with 7 bases identical to TRBD2. Germline CDR1 is MNHEY and CDR2 is SVGEGT. J was trimmed by 1 base and V by 0 bases; bases with no gene match: 7. The CDR3 totals 17 residues. CDR3 in DNA: TGTGCCAGCAGTTACTCGTTGCGGGAGTCTCGCACAGATACGCAGTATTTT. Protein: CASSYSLRESRTDTQYF.

In regard to this clonotype: This may be a read error, as it is one base from a much larger clone. The chain carries TRBV27 and TRBJ1-2; D is unclear. Trimming took 6 bases from V and 4 from J, leaving 0 bases between them. CDR3 size: 9 residues. CDR1 is MNHEY, CDR2 SMNVEV, per germline (reference sequence). The CDR3 DNA follows: TGTGCCAGCAGCTATGGCTACACCTTC. As protein: CASSYGYTF.

In its sample, this clonotype was seen a few times. This chain uses TRBV28 with TRBJ1-3; D might be TRBD1 (6 bases). V was pared by 4 bases and J by 4 bases, with 17 bases between. Germline V gives CDR1 MDHEN, CDR2 SYDVKM. CDR3 length: 16 amino acids. CDR3 amino acids: CASSWGGGGLGNTIYF. Written as DNA, the CDR3 is TGTGCCAGCAGTTGGGGAGGGGGGGGGTTAGGAAACACCATATATTTT. Supplemented by reference TRBV28 and TRBJ1-3, the full variable domain reads DVKVTQSSRYLVKRTGEKVFLECVQDMDHENMFWYRQDPGLGLRLIYFSYDVKMKEKGDIPEGYSVSREKKERFSLILESASTNQTSMYLCASSWGGGGLGNTIYFGEGSWLTVV.

The chain has TRBV12-3 or TRBV12-4 and TRBJ2-5; 10 bases are a match to TRBD1. J gave up 6 bases and V 6 bases, and 7 bases lay outside the gene matches. CDR3 length: 14 amino acids. This chain's CDR3 is CASSPTGGGKTQYF. CDR3 bases: TGTGCCAGCAGCCCGACAGGGGGCGGGAAGACCCAGTACTTC.

This clonotype was recorded a few times. The V call is TRBV6-5, the J call TRBJ2-2, with 7 bases fitting TRBD2. Germline assignment: CDR1 MNHEY and CDR2 SVGAGI. The V gene end was trimmed by 0 bases and the J gene end by 5 bases; junction bases not matched to a gene: 0. There are 14 residues in the CDR3. The CDR3 sequence is CASSYSRGTGELFF. In DNA form, the CDR3 reads TGTGCCAGCAGTTACTCGCGGGGGACCGGGGAGCTGTTTTTT.

This clonotype was observed at least ten times. CDR3 nucleotide sequence: TGCAGTGCAGAGGGCTCTGGGGACACTGAAGCTTTCTTT. It specifies CSAEGSGDTEAFF. The rearrangement uses TRBV20-1 and TRBJ1-1; unclear D gene. V lost 6 bases and J lost 3, with 14 bases in between. Germline V gives CDR1 DFQATT, CDR2 SNEGSKA (reference sequence). The CDR3 is 13 residues long.

The gene calls are TRBV15 and TRBJ1-5, with D possibly TRBD1 on 5 matching bases. Germline-derived CDR1 and CDR2 are LNHNV and YYDKDF (reference sequence). This CDR3 comprises 13 residues. Trimming left V 3 bases short and J 8 bases short, with 11 bases between. As DNA, the CDR3 is TGTGCCACCAGCAGTCGGGGGAGTAAGCCCCAGCATTTT. Encoded protein: CATSSRGSKPQHF.

Points on this clonotype: At one end, the junction sequence differs from germline, possibly due to a read error. The chain combines TRBV5-1 with TRBJ2-5, with 7 bases identical to TRBD2. Germline CDR1 is SGHRS and CDR2 is YFSETQ. This CDR3 has 16 amino acids. The chain's CDR3 is CASSLAGLADAETQYF. Written as DNA, the CDR3 is TGTGCCAGCAGCTTGGCCGGTCTAGCGGACGCTGAGACCCAGTACTTC.

This clonotype was picked up a small number of times. The chain carries TRBV28 and TRBJ1-1, with unresolved D. This CDR3 has 13 amino acids. Germline values: CDR1 MDHEN, CDR2 SYDVKM. The germline V and J ends were trimmed by 2 bases and 2 bases, with 6 bases remaining between them. CDR3 in amino acids: CASSLPPNTEAFF. CDR3 coding DNA: TGTGCCAGCAGTTTACCACCTAACACTGAAGCTTTCTTT. The full variable domain, with the rest looked up from reference TRBV28 and TRBJ1-1, is DVKVTQSSRYLVKRTGEKVFLECVQDMDHENMFWYRQDPGLGLRLIYFSYDVKMKEKGDIPEGYSVSREKKERFSLILESASTNQTSMYLCASSLPPNTEAFFGQGTRLTVV.

This clonotype was recorded a few times. The chain has TRBV2 and TRBJ2-1; 7 bases fit TRBD2. This CDR3 is built from 15 residues. Looked up from germline, CDR1 is SNHLY and CDR2 is FYNNEI. J was trimmed by 7 bases and V by 5 bases; bases with no gene match: 11. The CDR3 is CASSPSGNIRNEQFF. The CDR3 coding sequence is TGTGCCAGCAGTCCGAGCGGGAATATTAGGAATGAGCAGTTCTTC.

This clonotype was seen only a few times. The chain recombines TRBV10-3 with TRBJ2-1, with 7 bases matching TRBD2. Per the germline V gene, CDR1 is ENHRY and CDR2 is SYGVKD. Trimming at V came to 3 bases and at J to 7 bases, leaving 12 bases not matched to a gene. The CDR3 runs 16 residues. CDR3 amino acids: CAISETSSGGVNEQFF. CDR3 coding DNA: TGTGCCATCAGTGAAACTTCTAGCGGTGGGGTGAATGAGCAGTTCTTC.

This clonotype has just a few counts. The V call is TRBV6-5, the J call TRBJ2-2, with D unresolved. The V gene lost 0 bases and the J gene lost 4 bases, with 9 bases spanning the gap. Germline CDR1 and CDR2: MNHEY and SVGAGI. The CDR3 length is 15 residues. The CDR3 sequence: CASSYSERGTGELFF. The CDR3 coding sequence is TGTGCCAGCAGTTACTCGGAGCGAGGCACCGGGGAGCTGTTTTTT.

This clonotype has only a few counts. This CDR3 reads CASSLWTGLNEKLFF. In DNA, the CDR3 is TGTGCCAGCAGTCTCTGGACAGGCCTGAATGAAAAACTGTTTTTT. The rearrangement uses TRBV12-3 or TRBV12-4 and TRBJ1-4, with 7 bases aligning to TRBD1. V lost 5 bases, J lost 5 bases, and 8 bases stayed unmatched. CDR3 length: 15 amino acids.

The chain employs TRBV2 and TRBJ1-5; no clear D gene. This CDR3 has 14 amino acids. Germline CDR1 SNHLY, CDR2 FYNNEI. Trimming left V 5 bases short and J 10 bases short, with 18 bases between. The CDR3 DNA reads as TGTGCCAGCAGTCCCCGAGGAGGCTTTCACCCCCAGCATTTT. It codes for CASSPRGGFHPQHF.

The CDR3 region is CAISGTSGHYNEQFF. The CDR3 DNA reads TGTGCCATCAGTGGGACTAGCGGGCACTACAATGAGCAGTTCTTC. The V call is TRBV10-3, the J call TRBJ2-1; 11 bases line up with TRBD2. This CDR3 comprises 15 residues. Trimming removed 4 bases from V and 3 bases from J; junction bases left unmatched: 2. Germline CDR1 is ENHRY and CDR2 is SYGVKD.

As to this clonotype: A read error may produce the germline difference seen at one junction end. The J gene is TRBJ2-6, the V gene TRBV12-3 or TRBV12-4; D uncertain. This CDR3 has 14 residues. CDR3 residues: CAGSFGPGANVLTF. CDR3 nucleotides: TGTGCCGGCAGTTTCGGGCCTGGGGCCAACGTCCTGACTTTC.

This chain links TRBV29-1 with TRBJ1-1; D call uncertain. CDR1 is SQVTM and CDR2 is ANQGSEA in the germline V gene. This CDR3 comprises 12 residues. V lost 6 bases, J lost 0 bases, and 8 bases lay in between. The CDR3 nucleotides read TGCAGCGTCTTCGACTTGAACACTGAAGCTTTCTTT. It yields the protein CSVFDLNTEAFF.

The J gene is TRBJ1-1, the V gene TRBV19; D is unresolved. Germline CDR1 LNHDA, CDR2 SQIVND (reference sequence). The CDR3 length is 16 residues. Trimming took off 3 bases at V and 3 bases at J, with 17 bases between the two ends. The CDR3 sequence is CASSMGTLTGYTEAFF. CDR3 sequence (DNA): TGTGCCAGTAGTATGGGTACTCTTACCGGGTACACTGAAGCTTTCTTT.

This CDR3 is CSGLAGQYSNYGYTF. In DNA, the CDR3 is TGCAGCGGCCTCGCGGGGCAGTACTCTAACTATGGCTACACCTTC. The chain combines TRBV29-1 with TRBJ1-2, with a weak D call TRBD1 (5 bases). Per the germline V gene, CDR1 is SQVTM and CDR2 is ANQGSEA. Trimming removed 7 bases at V and 0 bases at J, with 18 bases between. The CDR3 loop spans 15 amino acids. Full variable domain (rest looked up from reference TRBV29-1 and TRBJ1-2): SAVISQKPSRDICQRGTSLTIQCQVDSQVTMMFWYRQQPGQSLTLIATANQGSEATYESGFVIDKFPISRPNLTFSTLTVSNMSPEDSSIYLCSGLAGQYSNYGYTFGSGTRLTVV.

The gene calls are TRBV12-3 or TRBV12-4 and TRBJ1-5; D is ambiguous. V dropped 5 bases and J dropped 0 bases, with 17 bases sitting between them. The CDR3 has 17 residues. The CDR3 nucleotides read TGTGCCAGCAGTACCTCGGCGCGGGGAGATAGCAATCAGCCCCAGCATTTT. It is translated as CASSTSARGDSNQPQHF.

This clonotype was recorded a few times. This chain uses TRBV7-7 with TRBJ2-7, with D perhaps being TRBD1 or TRBD2 (5 bases each). Germline assignment: CDR1 SSHAT and CDR2 FNYEAQ (reference sequence). The CDR3 has 13 residues. V was shortened by 5 bases and J by 5 bases, with 13 bases between the two germline ends. The CDR3 DNA sequence: TGTGCCAGCAGCCCATATTGGGGGAACGAGCAGTACTTC. It is translated as CASSPYWGNEQYF.

This clonotype was detected ten times or more. The rearrangement joins TRBV10-3 to TRBJ2-1, with D possibly being TRBD1 (5 bases). Germline lookup yields CDR1 ENHRY and CDR2 SYGVKD. V was shortened by 6 bases and J by 3 bases, with 12 bases between the two germline ends. The CDR3 is 14 residues long. CDR3 in DNA: TGTGCCATCAGGAGCGACAGATTCTACAATGAGCAGTTCTTC. Translating it yields CAIRSDRFYNEQFF.